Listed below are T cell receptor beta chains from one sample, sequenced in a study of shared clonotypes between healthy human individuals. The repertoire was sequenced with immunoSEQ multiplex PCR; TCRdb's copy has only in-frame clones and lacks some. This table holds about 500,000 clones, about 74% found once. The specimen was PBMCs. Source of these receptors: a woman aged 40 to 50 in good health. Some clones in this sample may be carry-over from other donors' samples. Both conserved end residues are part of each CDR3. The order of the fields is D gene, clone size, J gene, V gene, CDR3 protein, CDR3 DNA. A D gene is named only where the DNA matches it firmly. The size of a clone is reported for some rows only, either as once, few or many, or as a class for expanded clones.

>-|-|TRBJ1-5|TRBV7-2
CASSGYRGVSNQPQHF
TGTGCCAGCAGCGGCTACCGGGGGGTTAGCAATCAGCCCCAGCATTTT
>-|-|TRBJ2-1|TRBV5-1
CASSLDGLLSYNEQFF
TGCGCCAGCAGCTTGGATGGGTTGCTATCCTACAATGAGCAGTTCTTC
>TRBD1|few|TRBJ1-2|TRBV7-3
CASSFSGQDGYTF
TGTGCCAGCAGCTTCTCAGGACAGGATGGCTACACCTTC
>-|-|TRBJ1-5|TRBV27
CASRGYSNQPQHF
TGTGCCAGCAGGGGATATAGCAATCAGCCCCAGCATTTT
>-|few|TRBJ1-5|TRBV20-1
CSPPSQHF
TGCAGTCCACCATCCCAGCATTTT
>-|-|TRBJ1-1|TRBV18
CASSPLRDISNTEAFF
TGTGCCAGCTCACCACTGAGGGACATTTCGAACACTGAAGCTTTCTTT
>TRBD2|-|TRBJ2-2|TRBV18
CASSRPGLADHAGELFF
TGTGCCAGCTCCCGACCGGGACTAGCGGATCATGCCGGGGAGCTGTTTTTT
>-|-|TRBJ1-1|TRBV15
CATSRASRPGGTEAFF
TGTGCCACCAGCAGAGCTTCGCGGCCCGGTGGCACTGAAGCTTTCTTT
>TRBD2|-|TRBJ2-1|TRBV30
CAWGWTSTVEQFF
TGTGCCTGGGGTTGGACTAGCACAGTTGAGCAGTTCTTC
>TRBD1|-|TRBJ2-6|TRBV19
CASSTRQGAGANVLTF
TGTGCCAGTAGTACAAGACAGGGGGCTGGGGCCAACGTCCTGACTTTC